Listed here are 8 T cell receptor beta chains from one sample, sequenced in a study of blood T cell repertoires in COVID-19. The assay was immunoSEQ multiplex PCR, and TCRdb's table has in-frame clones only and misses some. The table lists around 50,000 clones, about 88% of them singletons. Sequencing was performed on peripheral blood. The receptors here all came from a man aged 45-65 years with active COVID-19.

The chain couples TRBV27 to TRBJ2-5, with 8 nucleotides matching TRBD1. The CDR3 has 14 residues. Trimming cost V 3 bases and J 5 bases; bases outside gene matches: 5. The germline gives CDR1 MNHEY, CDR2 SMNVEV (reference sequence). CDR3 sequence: CASSFLGDRETQYF. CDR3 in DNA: TGTGCCAGCAGTTTCCTGGGGGACAGGGAGACCCAGTACTTC.

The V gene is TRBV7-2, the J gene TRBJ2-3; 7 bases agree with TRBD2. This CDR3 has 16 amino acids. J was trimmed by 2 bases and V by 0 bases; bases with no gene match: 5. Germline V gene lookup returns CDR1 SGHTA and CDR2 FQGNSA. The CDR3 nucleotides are TGTGCCAGCAGCTTAGCTAAGCGGGACTACACAGATACGCAGTATTTT. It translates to CASSLAKRDYTDTQYF.

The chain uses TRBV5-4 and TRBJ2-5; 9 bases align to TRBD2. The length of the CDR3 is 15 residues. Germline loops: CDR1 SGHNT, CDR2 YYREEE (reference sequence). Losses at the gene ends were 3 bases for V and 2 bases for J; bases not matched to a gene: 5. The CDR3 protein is CASSSGTSRQETQYF. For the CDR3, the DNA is TGTGCCAGCAGCTCCGGGACTAGCAGACAAGAGACCCAGTACTTC.

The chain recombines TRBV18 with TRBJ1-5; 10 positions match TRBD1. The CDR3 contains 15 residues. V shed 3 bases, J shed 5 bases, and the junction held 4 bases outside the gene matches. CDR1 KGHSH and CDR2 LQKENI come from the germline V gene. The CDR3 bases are TGTGCCAGCTCACCGCTTGGACAGGGGGATCAGCCCCAGCATTTT. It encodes CASSPLGQGDQPQHF.

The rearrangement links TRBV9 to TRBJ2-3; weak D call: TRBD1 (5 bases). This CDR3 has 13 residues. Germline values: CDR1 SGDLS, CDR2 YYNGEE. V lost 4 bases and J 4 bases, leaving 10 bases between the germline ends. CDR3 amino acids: CASSTEGADTQYF. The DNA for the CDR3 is TGTGCCAGCAGCACCGAAGGGGCAGATACGCAGTATTTT.

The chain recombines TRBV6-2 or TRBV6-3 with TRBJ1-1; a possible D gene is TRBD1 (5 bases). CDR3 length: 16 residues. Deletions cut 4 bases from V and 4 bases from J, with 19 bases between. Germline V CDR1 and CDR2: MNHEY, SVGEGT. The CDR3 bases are TGTGCCAGCAGTTCCGTCCCCAAGGGGCTGGGCACTGAAGCTTTCTTT. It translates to CASSSVPKGLGTEAFF.

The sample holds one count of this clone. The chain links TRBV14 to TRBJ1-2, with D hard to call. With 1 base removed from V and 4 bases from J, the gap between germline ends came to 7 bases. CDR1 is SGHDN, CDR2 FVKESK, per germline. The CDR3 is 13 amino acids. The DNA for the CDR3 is TGTGCCAGCAGCCAAGGAACTCTCTATGGCTACACCTTC. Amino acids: CASSQGTLYGYTF.

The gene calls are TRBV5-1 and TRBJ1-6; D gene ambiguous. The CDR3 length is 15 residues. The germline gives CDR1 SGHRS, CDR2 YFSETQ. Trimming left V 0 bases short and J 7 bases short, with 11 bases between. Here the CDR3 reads CASSLGSRSNSPLHF. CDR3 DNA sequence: TGCGCCAGCAGCTTGGGCAGCCGGAGCAATTCACCCCTCCACTTT.